The 11 T cell receptor beta chains given below trace back to one sample, sequenced in a study of vaccination and CD4 T cells after COVID-19 (dated by TCRdb to 2021 to 2024). The library was prepared using PCR. Sequencing was performed on an Illumina iSeq 100. Using fastp at Q25 and MiXCR, TCRdb reprocessed the public reads and kept productive beta chains. Duplicate CDR3 protein sequences are folded into a single record with the most common DNA and genes. This sample lists some 18,000 distinct CDR3 sequences; about 60% were detected once. The ten largest make up around 1.1% of the sample. The material was CD4+ T cells from blood, obtained after SARS-CoV-2 vaccination. These receptors all come from a human donor who had recovered from COVID-19.

The gene calls are TRBV2 and TRBJ2-5; 7 bases map to TRBD2. After removal of 7 bases from V and 1 base from J, the junction contained 9 bases not matched to a gene. The germline V gene has CDR1 SNHLY and CDR2 FYNNEI. This CDR3 has 15 amino acids. For the CDR3, the DNA is TGTGCCAGCAACGAGCGGGATGGACCCCAAGAGACCCAGTACTTC. Protein sequence: CASNERDGPQETQYF.

This chain links TRBV7-9 with TRBJ1-2; possible D gene TRBD1, 5 bases. V lost 1 base to trimming and J lost 3 bases, with 24 bases between them. Germline lookup yields CDR1 SEHNR and CDR2 FQNEAQ (reference sequence). The CDR3 loop spans 19 amino acids. The CDR3 nucleotides are TGTGCCAGCAGCTTAGGGCTCAAGTTCGTCCGGGACCAGGACTATGGCTACACCTTC. Protein product: CASSLGLKFVRDQDYGYTF.

This clonotype was detected a few times. The rearrangement joins TRBV30 to TRBJ1-1; no definite D call. CDR1 GTSNPN and CDR2 SVGIG come from the germline V gene (reference sequence). V was cut by 4 bases and J by 0 bases, with 6 bases left in between. This CDR3 region has 12 residues. The CDR3 sequence is CAWNLVNTEAFF. The CDR3 bases are TGTGCCTGGAACCTAGTGAACACTGAAGCTTTCTTT.

Here the CDR3 DNA reads TGTGCCACCATCTCGGATACCCTTGAAGCTTTCTTT. Translated: CATISDTLEAFF. The chain joins TRBV24-1 to TRBJ1-1; D call uncertain. The CDR3 has 12 residues. Germline V gives CDR1 KGHDR, CDR2 SFDVKD. V gave up 8 bases and J gave up 7 bases, with 13 bases separating them.

V usage is TRBV19 and J usage is TRBJ2-3, with D possibly matching TRBD1 (6 bases). Germline V lookup: CDR1 LNHDA, CDR2 SQIVND (reference sequence). The CDR3 contains 16 residues. V gave up 5 bases and J gave up 0 bases, with 15 bases separating them. The CDR3 DNA sequence: TGTGCCAGTAGTGACATAGGACAGAACAGCACAGATACGCAGTATTTT. This gives the protein CASSDIGQNSTDTQYF.

V gene TRBV15 combines with J gene TRBJ2-3; 10 nucleotides line up with TRBD2. V lost 8 bases to trimming and J lost 5 bases; unmatched junction nucleotides: 13. The CDR3 length is 16 residues. Germline lookup yields CDR1 LNHNV and CDR2 YYDKDF (reference sequence). The CDR3 sequence is CATGKRAGGPGDTQYF. The CDR3 bases are TGTGCCACCGGAAAGAGAGCGGGAGGGCCGGGAGATACGCAGTATTTT.

V usage is TRBV14 and J usage is TRBJ2-1; the match to TRBD2 covers 9 bases. The germline V gene has CDR1 SGHDN and CDR2 FVKESK. This CDR3 is built from 14 residues. V gave up 4 bases and J gave up 6 bases; unmatched junction bases: 4. Here the CDR3 reads CASSRAGGSNEQFF. The CDR3 DNA sequence: TGTGCCAGCAGCCGAGCGGGAGGCTCCAATGAGCAGTTCTTC. The full variable domain, with the rest looked up from reference TRBV14 and TRBJ2-1, is EAGVTQFPSHSVIEKGQTVTLRCDPISGHDNLYWYRRVMGKEIKFLLHFVKESKQDESGMPNNRFLAERTGGTYSTLKVQPAELEDSGVYFCASSRAGGSNEQFFGPGTRLTVL.

The rearrangement links TRBV30 to TRBJ2-1, with D uncertain. CDR1 is GTSNPN and CDR2 is SVGIG in the germline V gene (reference sequence). V was pared by 7 bases and J by 8 bases, with 9 bases between. The length of the CDR3 is 10 residues. The CDR3 DNA follows: TGTGCCTCTCAGCTGGATGAGCAGTTCTTC. It codes for CASQLDEQFF.

V usage is TRBV10-3 and J usage is TRBJ2-2, with D uncertain. The CDR3 consists of 12 residues. Germline values: CDR1 ENHRY, CDR2 SYGVKD. V lost 3 bases, J lost 6 bases, and 5 bases lay in between. CDR3 sequence reads: CAISEPPGELFF. The DNA for the CDR3 is TGTGCCATCAGTGAACCCCCCGGGGAGCTGTTTTTT.

A few counts support this clonotype. The chain has TRBV6-1 and TRBJ1-1; TRBD1 might be the D (5 bases). The CDR3 extends over 14 amino acids. CDR1 is MNHNS and CDR2 is SASEGT in the germline V gene. The V and J ends lost 1 base and 0 bases respectively, with 6 bases between them. The CDR3 here is CASSEEGMNTEAFF. The CDR3, as DNA: TGTGCCAGCAGTGAAGAGGGGATGAACACTGAAGCTTTCTTT.

V is TRBV2 and J is TRBJ2-3, with TRBD2 as a possible D gene (5 bases). The CDR3 runs 14 residues. With 7 bases removed from V and 2 bases from J, the gap between germline ends came to 13 bases. From germline, CDR1 is SNHLY and CDR2 FYNNEI. Written as DNA, the CDR3 is TGTGCCAGCAAGCCCCTAGCAGCCACAGATACGCAGTATTTT. Translation: CASKPLAATDTQYF.